This T cell receptor (beta chain) is from a study of T-cell memory formation after mild COVID-19. General study results and limits: Among CD4+ contracting clones, most were CM and EM, and CD8+ ones EMRA. Detection of some responders pre-infection suggested pre-existing cross-reactive memory T cells participated.

With respect to this clonotype: Its target is unknown.

CDR1 and CDR2 (germline): SEHNR, FQNEAQ (reference sequence). The CDR3 spans 15 residues. V gave up 5 bases and J gave up 8 bases, with 21 bases separating them. 5'RACE primed at constant segments yielded TCR alpha and TCR beta cDNA libraries bearing sample barcodes and UMIs. One entry per CDR3 protein, called by TCRdb with MiXCR from the 5' RACE reads. The data show under 650,000 distinct CDR3 sequences, with about a sixth seen just once and around 12% held by the top ten. The sample consisted of PBMCs or a T cell subset sorted from them (not recorded which). The sequence was obtained from an adult woman who had mild COVID-19 (a few samples of this study predate the infection). Cell type and time point are not known. The chain is built from TRBV7-9 and TRBJ1-2; D possibly corresponds to TRBD1 (5 bases). The CDR3 coding sequence is TGTGCCAGCAGCCTAGGGGACCGCACAGGTGGCGGCTACACCTTC. It is translated as CASSLGDRTGGGYTF.